The clone carrying this T cell receptor (beta chain) showed up just a few times. The target antigen is unknown. The record originates from a study of vaccination and CD4 T cells after COVID-19. Study at large: Participants were given two doses of BNT162b2 or mRNA-1273 vaccine.

Cultured CD4+ T cells had their DNA profiled by the Oncomine TCR Beta short-read assay. TCRdb redid the calling of the PCR reads with MiXCR, one entry per CDR3 protein. The sample has about 8,800 distinct CDR3 sequences, approximately 48% seen once. Treatment denoted: approximately nine-day PBMC culture with coronavirus spike peptide pools or control peptides (ViraFEST assay). Points from the study as a whole: Counts of SARS-CoV-2-reactive clonotypes had a median that went from about 20 to 38, a nonsignificant change. Apart from involving relatively few convalescent patients, the work omitted early post-infection timepoints.

Sequenced material: CD4+ T cells from blood, cultured in vitro. This sequence was found in a human donor who had recovered from COVID-19.

The CDR3 loop is CATSRVRAGDGSPLHF. The DNA for the CDR3 is TGTGCCACCAGCAGAGTAAGGGCAGGGGATGGTTCACCCCTCCACTTT. The V call is TRBV15, the J call TRBJ1-6, with D tentatively TRBD1 (6 bases). This CDR3 comprises 16 residues. Germline V CDR1 and CDR2: LNHNV, YYDKDF (reference sequence). V was clipped by 1 base and J by 9 bases, with 16 bases between them.